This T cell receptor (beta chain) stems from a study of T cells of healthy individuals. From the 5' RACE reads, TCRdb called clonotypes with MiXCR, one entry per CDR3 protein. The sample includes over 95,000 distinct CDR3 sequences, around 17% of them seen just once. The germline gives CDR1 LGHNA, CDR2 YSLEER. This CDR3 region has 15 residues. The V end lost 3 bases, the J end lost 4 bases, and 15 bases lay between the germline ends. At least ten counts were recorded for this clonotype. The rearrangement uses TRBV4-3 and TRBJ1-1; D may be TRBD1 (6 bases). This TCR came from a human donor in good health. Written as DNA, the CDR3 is TGCGCCAGCAGCCAGGGAGGGGGTTTTAGCACTGAAGCTTTCTTT. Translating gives CASSQGGGFSTEAFF.